This T cell receptor (beta chain) originates from a study of identical twins. This clonotype has a count of ten or more. TCRdb itself ran the 5' RACE reads through MiXCR, one entry per CDR3 protein. The data hold 650,000 to 750,000 distinct CDR3 sequences, with around 21% observed a single time. J gave up 7 bases and V 4 bases, and 11 bases lay outside the gene matches. Looked up from germline, CDR1 is LGHNA and CDR2 is YSLEER. The length of the CDR3 is 17 residues. The sample also formed part of further work on T cells expressing NK-cell markers. According to that study: Researchers got TCR beta repertoires out of sorted CD3+CD56+NKG2C+, CD3+CD56+NKG2C- and CD3+CD56-NKG2C+ T cells.

The specimen was PBMCs. The clonotype comes from a woman between 18 and 29 years old in good health. J is TRBJ2-2 and V is TRBV4-3; 11 nucleotides line up with TRBD2. CDR3 region: CASSPGLAGGEGGELFF. The CDR3 DNA is TGCGCCAGCAGCCCGGGCCTAGCGGGAGGAGAGGGCGGGGAGCTGTTTTTT.